The text below deals with one T cell receptor beta chain. This sample is part of a study of T cell responses to AZD1222 COVID-19 vaccine. Produced via immunoSEQ multiplex PCR; TCRdb's table is partial and in-frame only. The profile shows 120,000 or so clones, about 90% of them singletons. The CDR3 is 14 amino acids. Trimming left V 5 bases short and J 5 bases short, with 12 bases between. The germline V gene encodes CDR1 WSHSY and CDR2 SAAADI. The chain combines TRBV10-2 with TRBJ1-4; a possible D gene is TRBD1 (6 bases). The sequencing here drew on peripheral blood, taken on day 0 of AZD1222 vaccination. The receptor's source is an adult in good health. In DNA form, the CDR3 reads TGCGCCAGCAGTATGGGGGGCTCGAATGAAAAACTGTTTTTT. It is translated as CASSMGGSNEKLFF.